This TCR beta chain was identified during a study of OX40 agonist ivuxolimab in advanced cancers. Study in general: Ivuxolimab, an agonist antibody against OX40 (CD134), was given to patients. Patients got intravenous ivuxolimab at 0.01 to 10 mg/kg every 2 weeks. Enrolled patients in dose escalation had cancers that were hepatocellular carcinoma, melanoma, renal cell or head and neck cancer. Whole-study results and caveats: In general, CD8+ T cells held more expanded clones than CD4+ did, on average.

CDR1 and CDR2 (germline): MNHEY, SMNVEV (reference sequence). This CDR3 has 13 residues. V lost 4 bases and J 4 bases, leaving 9 bases between the germline ends. This clone has only one observation. Its target is unknown. Assay used: immunoSEQ multiplex PCR; TCRdb lists only in-frame clones, some missing. The repertoire holds more than 60,000 clones, over 90% seen once, with around a sixth in the top ten. The sequence was obtained from an adult with an advanced solid tumor such as melanoma, head and neck, liver or kidney cancer. The input for sequencing was CD4+ or CD8+ T cells sorted from blood, taken in a trial of the OX40 agonist ivuxolimab. This sequence joins TRBV27 and TRBJ2-3; D gene ambiguous. The CDR3 here is CASSSLLADTQYF. CDR3 sequence (DNA): TGTGCCAGCAGTTCCCTCCTCGCAGATACGCAGTATTTT.